The clone carrying this T cell receptor beta chain was detected a few times. The CDR3 has 19 residues. Per the germline V gene, CDR1 is SGHAT and CDR2 is FQNNGV. The V segment lost 5 bases and the J segment 2 bases; nucleotides outside the gene matches: 12. The source of the sample is a study of T-cell reconstitution after alpha-beta-depleted transplantation in children. TCRbeta library preparation incorporated unique molecular identifiers. TCRdb independently ran MiXCR on the PCR reads; one entry per CDR3 protein. This table holds hundreds of thousands of distinct CDR3 sequences, approximately 17% found once.

This clonotype was sampled from a human donor who donated a stem cell graft to a child with acute myeloid leukemia. The chain has TRBV11-2 and TRBJ2-3; 14 bases map to TRBD2. The source material was PBMCs from the stem cell graft donor, sampled from the stem cell graft. The CDR3 loop is CASSTIVGLAGGPTDTQYF. In DNA form, the CDR3 reads TGTGCCAGCAGCACTATCGTCGGACTAGCGGGGGGACCCACAGATACGCAGTATTTT.